What follows describes a single TCR beta chain. Its antigen is as yet unknown. The source of the sample is a study of Ad26.COV2.S vaccination and SARS-CoV-2 variants. About the study: Enrollment placed the donor in the COV1001 Ad26.COV2.S trial arm. Participants got Ad26.COV2.S intramuscularly, once or twice 56 days apart. Broader study findings: Breadth, reportedly substantial, characterized the spike-specific CD8+ and CD4+ T cell responses after vaccination.

V shed 3 bases and J shed 8 bases, with 9 bases lying between them. The CDR3 totals 12 residues. Treatment: 15 to 20 received Ad26.COV2.S at low or high dose, single or two shots; about 5 received placebo; per-sample allocation not given. On day 63 after the first injection, vaccine and placebo recipients gave samples. Libraries were prepared by immunoSEQ multiplex PCR; TCRdb keeps only in-frame clonotypes and omits some of them. The profile shows about 400,000 clones, around 89% of them singletons. The clonotype comes from a person between 18 and 65 years old who received the Ad26.COV2.S COVID-19 vaccine or a placebo. The chain links TRBV12-3 or TRBV12-4 to TRBJ2-3, with D possibly matching TRBD2 (5 bases). The sample here was peripheral blood, taken in a trial of Ad26.COV2.S vaccine versus placebo. The CDR3 DNA reads as TGTGCCAGCAGTTTCACTAGAGGTACGCAGTATTTT. As protein: CASSFTRGTQYF.